One sample yielded the 5 T cell receptor beta chains listed below, sequenced in a study of shared clonotypes between healthy human individuals. Measured with immunoSEQ multiplex PCR; TCRdb has only the in-frame clones, and not every one. Of fewer than 600,000 clones listed, just over 75% are singletons. Sequenced sample: PBMCs. These receptors all stem from a woman between 35 and 50 years old in good health. Some clones in this sample may be carry-over from other donors' samples.

The V and J genes are TRBV4-3 and TRBJ2-3; D call uncertain. Deletions cut 5 bases from V and 1 base from J, with 10 bases between. Germline lookup yields CDR1 LGHNA and CDR2 YSLEER. The CDR3 spans 14 residues. The CDR3 sequence is CASSDVVGTDTQYF. For the CDR3, the DNA is TGCGCCAGCAGCGATGTGGTGGGCACAGATACGCAGTATTTT.

The CDR3 nucleotides read TGTGCCAGCAGCTTAGGTAGCGGGAGACTTTCCTACGAGCAGTACTTC. Amino acids: CASSLGSGRLSYEQYF. This chain links TRBV11-2 with TRBJ2-7, with 9 bases that match TRBD2. The CDR3 is 16 residues long. Germline loops: CDR1 SGHAT, CDR2 FQNNGV. The ends lost 1 base at V and 1 base at J; junction bases unmatched: 5.

In its sample, this clone was seen a few times. DNA for the CDR3: TGTGCCTGGAGGAATCAGGGGGCTGGGGGTGAAGCTTTCTTT. It translates to CAWRNQGAGGEAFF. The chain couples TRBV30 to TRBJ1-1; TRBD1 agrees at 8 bases. This CDR3 is 14 amino acids long. The junction had 10 bases not matched to a gene; V was cut back by 3 bases and J by 7 bases. Germline V gene lookup returns CDR1 GTSNPN and CDR2 SVGIG (reference sequence).

The CDR3 reads CASSFIRDPYEQYF. DNA for the CDR3: TGTGCCAGCAGCTTTATAAGGGACCCCTACGAGCAGTACTTC. This sequence joins TRBV11-2 and TRBJ2-7; TRBD1 or TRBD2 may be the D gene (5 bases each). Trimming stripped 3 bases from V and 2 bases from J, with 11 bases between. The germline V gene has CDR1 SGHAT and CDR2 FQNNGV. The CDR3 loop spans 14 amino acids.

In regard to this clone: Distinct nucleotide sequences in the sample also encode this CDR3. The chain carries TRBV28 and TRBJ1-5; D not certain. There are 14 residues in the CDR3. V was shortened by 3 bases and J by 0 bases, with 6 bases between the two germline ends. Germline V lookup: CDR1 MDHEN, CDR2 SYDVKM. CDR3 sequence: CASSLDPSNQPQHF. In DNA form, the CDR3 reads TGTGCCAGCAGTTTGGACCCTAGCAATCAGCCCCAGCATTTT.